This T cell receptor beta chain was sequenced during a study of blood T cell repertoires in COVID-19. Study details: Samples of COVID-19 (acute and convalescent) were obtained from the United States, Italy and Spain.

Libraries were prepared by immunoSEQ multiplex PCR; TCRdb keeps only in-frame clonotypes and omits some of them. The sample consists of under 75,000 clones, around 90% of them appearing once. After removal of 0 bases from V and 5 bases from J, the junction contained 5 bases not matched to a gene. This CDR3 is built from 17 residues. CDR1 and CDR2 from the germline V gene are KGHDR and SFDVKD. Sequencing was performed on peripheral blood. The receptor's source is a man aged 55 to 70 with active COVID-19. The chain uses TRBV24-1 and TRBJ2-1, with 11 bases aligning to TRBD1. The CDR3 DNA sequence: TGTGCCACCAGTGATTTGGGGGACAGGGGGTTGCACAATGAGCAGTTCTTC. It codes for CATSDLGDRGLHNEQFF.